This T cell receptor (beta chain) was found in a study of control samples from healthy donors and cancer patients. The CDR3 runs to 15 residues. V lost 5 bases, J lost 1 base, and 14 bases lay in between. Germline V lookup: CDR1 LNHDA, CDR2 SQIVND (reference sequence). This clone was counted a few times. Method: immunoSEQ multiplex PCR; TCRdb's copy keeps in-frame clones and lacks some. The table shows tens of thousands of clones, with roughly four fifths occurring only once. V and J are TRBV19 and TRBJ1-1, with a possible D match to TRBD1 (6 bases). This sequence originates from a woman aged 55 to 70 in good health. The specimen was blood. The CDR3: CASSSYRVRNTEAFF. Written as DNA, the CDR3 is TGTGCCAGTAGTTCATACAGGGTAAGGAACACTGAAGCTTTCTTT.